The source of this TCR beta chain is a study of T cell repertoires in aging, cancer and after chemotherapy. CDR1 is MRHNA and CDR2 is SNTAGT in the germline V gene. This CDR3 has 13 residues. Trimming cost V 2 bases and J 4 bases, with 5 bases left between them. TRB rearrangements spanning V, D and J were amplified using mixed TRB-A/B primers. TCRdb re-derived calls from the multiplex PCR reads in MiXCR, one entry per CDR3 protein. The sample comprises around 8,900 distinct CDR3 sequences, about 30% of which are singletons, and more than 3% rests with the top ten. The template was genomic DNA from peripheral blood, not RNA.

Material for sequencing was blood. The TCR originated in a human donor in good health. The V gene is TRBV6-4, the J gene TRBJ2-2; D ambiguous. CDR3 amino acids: CASSDEITGELFF. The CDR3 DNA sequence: TGTGCCAGCAGTGACGAGATCACCGGGGAGCTGTTTTTT.